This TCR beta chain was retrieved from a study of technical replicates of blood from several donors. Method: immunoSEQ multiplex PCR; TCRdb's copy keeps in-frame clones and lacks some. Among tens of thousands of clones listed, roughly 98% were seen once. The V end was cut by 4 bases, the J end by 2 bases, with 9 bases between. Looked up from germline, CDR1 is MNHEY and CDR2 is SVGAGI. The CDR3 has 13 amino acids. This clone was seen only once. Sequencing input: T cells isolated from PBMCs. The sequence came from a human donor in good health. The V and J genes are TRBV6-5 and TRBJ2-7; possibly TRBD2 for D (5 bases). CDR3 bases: TGTGCCAGCAGTTCTGGACTGACCTACGAGCAGTACTTC. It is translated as CASSSGLTYEQYF.